A selection of T cell receptor beta chains follows, all from one sample in a study of blood T cells in healthy people across ages. TCRdb used MiXCR to reprocess the 5' RACE reads, holding one entry per CDR3 protein. The sample comprises a few hundred thousand distinct CDR3 sequences, about half of which are singletons, and 45% to 55% rests with the top ten. Input material: blood. The origin of the receptors is a man in his 60s in good health. Each CDR3 is given with its conserved first and last residue. D genes are given only for firm matches. Clone size is given for some rows only: seen once, a few or many times, or a class if the clone is expanded.

>TRBD1|TRBJ2-3|TRBV30|-
CAWSLGTVSDTQYF
TGTGCCTGGAGTCTGGGGACAGTTTCCGATACGCAGTATTTT
>TRBD1|TRBJ2-5|TRBV5-1|once
CAGSPTSTGRETQYF
TGCGCCGGCAGCCCGACATCGACAGGGCGAGAGACCCAGTACTTC
>TRBD2|TRBJ2-7|TRBV28|-
CASRVSGRVGEQYF
TGTGCCAGCAGGGTCAGCGGGAGGGTCGGGGAGCAGTACTTC
>TRBD2|TRBJ2-7|TRBV7-2|few
CASSPGASGPYEQYF
TGTGCCAGCAGCCCCGGGGCTAGCGGTCCCTACGAGCAGTACTTC
>-|TRBJ2-3|TRBV20-1|-
CSAFDPQGSLPGTQYF
TGCAGTGCTTTTGATCCTCAGGGGTCCCTCCCGGGTACGCAGTATTTT
>-|TRBJ1-2|TRBV2|-
CASSAESGLLGYTF
TGTGCCAGCAGTGCCGAATCCGGACTCTTAGGCTACACCTTC
>TRBD2|TRBJ2-1|TRBV12-3/TRBV12-4|many
CASSTIGLADQFF
TGTGCCAGCAGTACCATAGGACTAGCCGATCAGTTCTTC
>TRBD1|TRBJ1-2|TRBV6-5|many
CASCPGDRVLYGYTF
TGTGCCTCATGCCCTGGGGACAGGGTTTTATATGGCTACACCTTC
>-|TRBJ2-1|TRBV21-1|few
CASSNKAGVNEQFF
TGTGCCAGCAGCAATAAAGCGGGAGTTAATGAGCAGTTCTTC
>-|TRBJ2-3|TRBV5-6|many
CASSSMGGENTQYF
TGTGCCAGCAGCTCCATGGGCGGGGAGAATACGCAGTATTTT
>-|TRBJ2-7|TRBV14|-
CASSSRDHSYEQYF
TGTGCCAGCAGCTCCCGGGACCACTCCTACGAGCAGTACTTC
>-|TRBJ2-5|TRBV25-1|-
CASSESRAKETQYF
TGTGCCAGCAGTGAATCCAGGGCCAAAGAGACCCAGTACTTC
>TRBD2|TRBJ2-3|TRBV6-5|-
CASLKTGTSSNTQYF
TGTGCCAGCCTCAAAACCGGGACTAGCTCGAATACGCAGTATTTT
>-|TRBJ2-5|TRBV29-1|many
CSVELGETQYF
TGCAGCGTTGAGCTAGGAGAGACCCAGTACTTC
>-|TRBJ1-2|TRBV14|few
CASSQNRDNYGYTF
TGTGCCAGCAGCCAAAACAGGGATAACTATGGCTACACCTTC
>-|TRBJ1-6|TRBV2|few
CASTPSASHNSPLHF
TGTGCCAGCACCCCGTCGGCCTCCCATAATTCACCCCTCCACTTT
>-|TRBJ1-2|TRBV7-9|-
CASSSQLANYGYTF
TGTGCCAGCAGCTCCCAGCTAGCTAACTATGGCTACACCTTC